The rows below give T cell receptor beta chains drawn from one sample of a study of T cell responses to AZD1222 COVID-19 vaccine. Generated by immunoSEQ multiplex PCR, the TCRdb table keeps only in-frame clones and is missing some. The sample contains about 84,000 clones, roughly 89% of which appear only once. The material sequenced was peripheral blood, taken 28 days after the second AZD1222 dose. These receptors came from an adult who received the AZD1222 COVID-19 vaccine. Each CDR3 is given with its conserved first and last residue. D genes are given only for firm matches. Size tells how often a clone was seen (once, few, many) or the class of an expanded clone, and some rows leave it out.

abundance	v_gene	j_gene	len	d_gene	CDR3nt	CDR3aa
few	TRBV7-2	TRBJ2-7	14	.	TGTGCCAGCAGCCCGCGCCAGGAAACCTACGAGCAGTACTTC	CASSPRQETYEQYF
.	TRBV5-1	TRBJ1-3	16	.	TGCGCCAGCAGCACCGGGACAACAGGGTACGAAAACACCATATATTTT	CASSTGTTGYENTIYF
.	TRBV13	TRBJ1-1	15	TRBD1	TGTGCCAGCAGCGTCGAGGACAGGGGGGGTCCTGAAGCTTTCTTT	CASSVEDRGGPEAFF
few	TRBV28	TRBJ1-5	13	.	TGTGCCAGCAGATTCCCCGGTAGTCAGCCCCAGCATTTT	CASRFPGSQPQHF
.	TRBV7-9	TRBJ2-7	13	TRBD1	TGTGCCAGCGGCCGGGACAGGGCTCGCGAGCAGTACTTC	CASGRDRAREQYF
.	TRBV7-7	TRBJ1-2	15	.	TGTGCTAGCAGCGAGTCTCCAACCCCTGGCTATGGCTACACCTTC	CASSESPTPGYGYTF
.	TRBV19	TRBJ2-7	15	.	TGTGCCAGTAGTATTCGGGGACAAGGGGGGTTCGAGCAGTACTTC	CASSIRGQGGFEQYF
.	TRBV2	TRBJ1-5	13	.	TGTGCCAGCAGTGAGTCTGACAATCAGCCCCAGCATTTT	CASSESDNQPQHF
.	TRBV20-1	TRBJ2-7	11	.	TGCAGTGCTGGGGGCACCTACGAGCAGTACTTC	CSAGGTYEQYF
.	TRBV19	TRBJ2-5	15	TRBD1	TGTGCCAGTAGTAGTATGACAGGGGTCCAAGAGACCCAGTACTTC	CASSSMTGVQETQYF
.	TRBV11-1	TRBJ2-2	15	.	TGTGCCAGCAGCTTGGGACTCCCGGGGACCGGGGAGCTGTTTTTT	CASSLGLPGTGELFF
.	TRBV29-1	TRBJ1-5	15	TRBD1	TGCAGCGTTGCCGCCGGGACAGGGACCAATCAGCCCCAGCATTTT	CSVAAGTGTNQPQHF
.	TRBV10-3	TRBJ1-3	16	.	TGTGCCATCAGCGGCCCCAGGACCGTCTCTGGAAACACCATATATTTT	CAISGPRTVSGNTIYF
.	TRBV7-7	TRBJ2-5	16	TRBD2	TGTGCTAGCAGCCCCGGACTAGCGGGGCTTCAAGAGACCCAGTACTTC	CASSPGLAGLQETQYF
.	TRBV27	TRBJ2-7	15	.	TGTGCCAGCAGTTTATTGAGTCAGGTTCCCTACGAGCAGTACTTC	CASSLLSQVPYEQYF
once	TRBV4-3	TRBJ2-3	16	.	TGCGCCAGCAGCCAAGGGGCTAGCCGAGGGGCAGATACGCAGTATTTT	CASSQGASRGADTQYF
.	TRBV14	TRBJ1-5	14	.	TGTGCCAGCAGCTTCCAGGAGAGGCAGAAGCCCCAGCATTTT	CASSFQERQKPQHF
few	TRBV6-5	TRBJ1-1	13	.	TGTGCCAGCAGTTCAAGAATGAACACTGAAGCTTTCTTT	CASSSRMNTEAFF
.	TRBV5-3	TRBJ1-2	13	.	TGTGCCAGAAGCCCCATGGGGGCCTCTGGCTACACCTTC	CARSPMGASGYTF
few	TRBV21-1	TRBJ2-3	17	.	TGTGCCAGCAGCAAAGCGAGAGACAACACGTTCACAGATACGCAGTATTTT	CASSKARDNTFTDTQYF
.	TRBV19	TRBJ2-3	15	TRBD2	TGTGCCAGTAGTCTGACTAGCCCTAGCACAGATACGCAGTATTTT	CASSLTSPSTDTQYF
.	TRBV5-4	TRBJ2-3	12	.	TGTGCCAGCAGTCTTGACACAGATACGCAGTATTTT	CASSLDTDTQYF
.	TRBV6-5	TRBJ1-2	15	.	TGTGCCAGCAGTTACTCTGGGGGTTCCACCTATGGCTACACCTTC	CASSYSGGSTYGYTF
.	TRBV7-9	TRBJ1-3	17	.	TGTGCCAGCAGCTTATCATACAGGGCCCCCTCTGGAAACACCATATATTTT	CASSLSYRAPSGNTIYF
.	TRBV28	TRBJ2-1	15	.	TGTGCCAGCAGTGACCCGGGACTGTTAAACAATGAGCAGTTCTTC	CASSDPGLLNNEQFF
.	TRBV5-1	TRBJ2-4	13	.	TGCGCCAGCAGCTTGGATGGGGGGAGCATTCAGTACTTC	CASSLDGGSIQYF
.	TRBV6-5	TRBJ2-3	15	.	TGTGCCAGCAGTTCCCGGACAGCGGGCACAGATACGCAGTATTTT	CASSSRTAGTDTQYF
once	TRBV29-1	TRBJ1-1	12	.	TGCAGCGTTGAATTAGGGGGAGCTGAAGCTTTCTTT	CSVELGGAEAFF